These T cell receptor beta chains were read from a single sample in a study of blood T cells in healthy people across ages. TCRdb reanalysed the 5' RACE reads using MiXCR and keeps one entry per CDR3 protein. This table has hundreds of thousands of distinct CDR3 sequences, 49% appearing once. Sequenced material: blood. These receptors originate from an older woman in good health. The CDR3 runs from the conserved cysteine through the conserved F or W. A D gene is named only where the DNA matches it firmly. Where a row states a size, it is once, few, many or the class of an expanded clone; other rows omit it.

j_call clone_size v_call d_call cdr3_nt cdr3_aa
TRBJ1-1 . TRBV7-2 TRBD1 TGTGCCAGCAGTTCCCCAAGACAGGGAGACACTGAAGCTTTCTTT CASSSPRQGDTEAFF
TRBJ2-1 few TRBV18 TRBD1 TGTGCCAGCTCGCCTCGAACAGGGGGCATTTACAATGAGCAGTTCTTC CASSPRTGGIYNEQFF
TRBJ1-4 . TRBV20-1 . TGCAGTGCTGGTAGAGGTGGGGAAAAGGGAGAAAAACTGTTTTTT CSAGRGGEKGEKLFF
TRBJ2-3 . TRBV25-1 . TGTGCCAGCAGTGAATACAGGGGAGGGCGGACAGATACGCAGTATTTT CASSEYRGGRTDTQYF
TRBJ2-7 few TRBV7-2 . TGTGCCAGCAGCTTAGATAAGGGCGGGGAGCTCACCTACGAGCAGTACTTC CASSLDKGGELTYEQYF
TRBJ2-1 . TRBV7-2 TRBD2 TGTGCCAGCAGCTTAGCGCCTAGCGGGAGCTACGAGCAGTTCTTC CASSLAPSGSYEQFF
TRBJ1-2 . TRBV28 . TGTGCCAGCAGTTTAATCCCCAGGGGCGATGGCTACACCTTC CASSLIPRGDGYTF
TRBJ1-4 . TRBV14 . TGTGCCAGCAGCCAACTCCGAGCCGCAACTAATGAAAAACTGTTTTTT CASSQLRAATNEKLFF
TRBJ2-7 . TRBV20-1 . TGCAGTGCTAGAGATCCGAGGGGCGCGATTAACGAGCAGTACTTC CSARDPRGAINEQYF
TRBJ2-5 . TRBV20-1 . TGCAGTGCTTTCCAGGGAGGTCAAGAGACCCAGTACTTC CSAFQGGQETQYF
TRBJ2-5 few TRBV7-9 . TGTGCCAGCAGCTTTGGGGAAGGGCCGCAAGAGACCCAGTACTTC CASSFGEGPQETQYF
TRBJ2-1 few TRBV9 TRBD1 TGTGCCAGCAGCGTAGTGACAGGGCTCAATGAGCAGTTCTTC CASSVVTGLNEQFF
TRBJ2-5 few TRBV6-6 TRBD1 TGTGCCAGCACCTGGGGACAGGGGAGAATTGGGGAGACCCAGTACTTC CASTWGQGRIGETQYF
TRBJ2-5 . TRBV30 TRBD2 TGTGCCAGACGGACTAGCGGAAGAAATGAGCAGTACTTC CARRTSGRNEQYF
TRBJ2-7 . TRBV6-1 . TGTGCCAGCAGTAGCAGAGAGCAGTACTTC CASSSREQYF
TRBJ1-5 few TRBV2 . TGTGCCAGCAGCCGGGACAACAATCAGCCCCAGCATTTT CASSRDNNQPQHF
TRBJ1-4 . TRBV20-1 . TGCAGTGCACAAGGGGGAAGGAATGAAAAACTGTTTTTT CSAQGGRNEKLFF
TRBJ2-1 few TRBV7-2 TRBD2 TGTGCCAGCAGCTTATTAGGCCTAGCGGGAGGCAGTGAGCAGTTCTTC CASSLLGLAGGSEQFF
TRBJ2-1 . TRBV5-1 . TGCGCCAGCAGCTTGGCCTCTGAACTCGATGAGCAGTTCTTC CASSLASELDEQFF
TRBJ1-2 few TRBV28 . TGTGCCAGCAGCCCCGGGACCAACGATAACTATGGCTACACCTTC CASSPGTNDNYGYTF
TRBJ2-5 . TRBV12-3/TRBV12-4 TRBD2 TGTGCCAGCACTATCGCGGGGGTTTCACACAATGAGCAGTACTTC CASTIAGVSHNEQYF
TRBJ1-5 . TRBV20-1 . TGCAGTGCTAGATCGGACCAGCCCAATCAGCCCCAGCATTTT CSARSDQPNQPQHF
TRBJ1-1 . TRBV20-1 . TGCAGTGCTAGTGTTGATTTGAACACTGAAGCTTTCTTT CSASVDLNTEAFF